This T cell receptor beta chain stems from a study of T cell repertoires in cytomegalovirus infection. Looking at the study overall: Use of recently identified HLA-C-restricted and well-studied HLA-B-restricted CMV epitopes was part of the study. Shared public TCR beta signatures pointed to both CMV infection and a matching HLA type. Overall study results and limits: Cumulative public TCR beta family frequency identified CMV carriers with the relevant HLA. CMV-specific TCR beta clonotypes restricted by HLA-C dominated the ex vivo response.

A word on this clonotype: Its antigen is currently unknown.

CDR3 length: 19 amino acids. Germline V gene data show CDR1 as MGHRA and CDR2 as YSYEKL. The J segment lost 5 bases and the V segment lost 4 bases, leaving 21 bases of the junction unmatched. TCRdb redid the calling of the reads with MiXCR, one entry per CDR3 protein. Altogether roughly 990,000 distinct CDR3 sequences are present, about 33% being singletons, with the ten largest covering 13%. The TCR originated in a human donor in good health (CMV status not recorded). Some clones in this sample may be carry-over from other donors' samples. The gene calls are TRBV4-1 and TRBJ1-2; TRBD1 matches at 8 bases. The sample in question was cultured CD8+ T cells from PBMCs, obtained from culture after CMV antigen stimulation. The CDR3 reads CASSLLILERWGQEYGYTF. As DNA, the CDR3 is TGCGCCAGCAGCCTACTGATACTCGAAAGATGGGGACAGGAATATGGCTACACCTTC.